This T cell receptor beta chain emerged from a study of T cell repertoires in cytomegalovirus infection. For the study at large: Public TCR beta signature analysis indicated the presence of both CMV infection and matching HLA type.

TCRdb independently ran MiXCR on the reads; one entry per CDR3 protein. Here the sample spans 40,000 to 55,000 distinct CDR3 sequences, about a fifth being singletons. Notes on this clonotype: Its target is not known.

Notes on the study in general: HLA-C-restricted CMV-specific TCR beta clonotypes prevailed in the ex vivo response. Of the TCR beta families, the public ones yielded a cumulative frequency that identified carriers of CMV plus the relevant HLA.

Sequences were derived from CD8+ T cells from cultured PBMCs, sampled from culture after CMV antigen stimulation. The TCR comes from a human donor in good health (CMV status not recorded). Some clones in this sample may be carry-over from other donors' samples.

CDR3 loop: CASSPTGVHTGELFF. The CDR3 DNA reads TGTGCCAGCAGTCCGACAGGGGTGCACACCGGGGAGCTGTTTTTT. The chain employs TRBV27 and TRBJ2-2, with 8 nucleotides matching TRBD1. CDR1 and CDR2 (germline): MNHEY, SMNVEV (reference sequence). This CDR3 is built from 15 residues. V trimming: 5 bases; J trimming: 3 bases; junction bases outside the gene matches: 5.